The T cell receptor delta chain under discussion was sequenced for a study of γδ T cells in repeated Plasmodium falciparum infection. Looking at the study overall: Each infection was followed by sampling at 21 days, plus baseline and some pre-infection draws. Findings and caveats of the study: Waves of new clonotype selection appeared after repeated controlled infections in Vdelta2-negative, largely Vdelta1+, gammadelta T cells.

Germline V gene data show CDR1 as GEAIGNYY and CDR2 as EKD. Trimming shortened V by 0 bases and J by 1 base, and 23 bases separated the two germline ends. The CDR3 has 19 residues. Sequencing covered both gamma and delta TCR chains per sample. TCRdb repeated clone calling on the multiplex PCR reads with CATT. The sample yields over 90,000 delta-chain clones, 0.75% to 1% seen once. Bulk repertoires came from Vgamma9/Vdelta2+ or Vdelta2-negative gammadelta T cells flow-sorted from PBMC. This clone appeared many times. Its target is unknown. Source material: gamma-delta T cells from blood. The chain is built from TRDV2 and TRDJ1; D is unresolved. The J gene, missing from TCRdb, was assigned here through DNA to germline matching. The clonotype was recovered from a pool of human donors (malaria-infected and uninfected, not separated). This chain's CDR3 is CACDTGGRLWEKSTDKLIF. CDR3 in DNA: TGTGCCTGTGACACCGGTGGAAGGTTATGGGAGAAAAGCACCGATAAACTCATCTTT.